This TCR beta chain was found in a study of cytotoxic CD8 clonotypes in ibrutinib-treated CLL. TCR beta libraries used around 2.2 micrograms of DNA from cryopreserved PBMCs. With respect to this clone: No antigen is known for it.

The study's findings and limits: Clonality (at baseline) was higher than in age-matched healthy donors and tracked circulating CD8+ T-cell counts. On treatment, the uncommon public clonotypes contracted or remained stable. Clonality rose at ibrutinib response, held steady in sustained remission, and fell toward baseline at progression.

CDR1 LNHDA and CDR2 SQIVND come from the germline V gene (reference sequence). The germline V and J ends were trimmed by 6 bases and 3 bases, with 24 bases remaining between them. This CDR3 is 18 amino acids long. The assay was immunoSEQ multiplex PCR, and TCRdb's table has in-frame clones only and misses some. Among some 170,000 clones listed, 88% were seen once. The specimen was PBMCs, collected at disease progression, from a patient treated with ibrutinib. The V gene is TRBV19, the J gene TRBJ1-5; TRBD1 might be the D (6 bases). The sequence was collected from a human donor with chronic lymphocytic leukemia. The CDR3 DNA follows: TGTGCCAGTAGCCGCCATGGTTCGGGGGCCTTCATCAATCAGCCCCAGCATTTT. Translation: CASSRHGSGAFINQPQHF. The variable domain in full, completed from reference TRBV19 and TRBJ1-5, reads DGGITQSPKYLFRKEGQNVTLSCEQNLNHDAMYWYRQDPGQGLRLIYYSQIVNDFQKGDIAEGYSVSREKKESFPLTVTSAQKNPTAFYLCASSRHGSGAFINQPQHFGDGTRLSIL.